This T cell receptor beta chain was recovered during a study of regulatory T cells in long-lasting Graves disease (dated by TCRdb to the early 2020s). Background for the entire study: Newly diagnosed Graves' disease patients had taken antithyroid drugs for less than 3 months. The study was conducted in China and was registered as a clinical trial. Patients with persistent Graves' disease were compared with patients with newly diagnosed Graves' disease using TCR sequencing and RNA sequencing of peripheral blood. A total of roughly 35 samples underwent TCR sequencing: some 13 from persistent and roughly 20 from newly diagnosed Graves' disease patients.

After removal of 0 bases from V and 12 bases from J, the junction retains 14 bases not matched to a gene. The CDR3 contains 16 residues, cysteine and phenylalanine counted. Only the CDR3 part of the read is kept: 48 bases, read in frame from the first base. Based on the germline V gene (reference sequence), the CDR1 and CDR2 sequences are DFQATT and SNEGSKA. The meaning of the sample's time point label: newly diagnosed GD, antithyroid drugs for less than 3 months. RNA was extracted from PBMCs in TRIzol for both TCR sequencing and RNA sequencing. The diagnosis of Graves' disease followed American Thyroid Association guidelines. The patients came from an endocrinology department in Xi'an, China. Each patient gave approximately 9 milliliters of peripheral blood, collected in an EDTA anticoagulant tube. Ficoll Paque Plus density gradient separation was used to isolate PBMCs, and no additional T cell sorting was done. An Agilent 2100 Bioanalyzer and agarose gel were used to check RNA quality, while a NanoDrop 2000 measured RNA concentration.

This clonotype appeared many times. The target of this receptor is not known. Base-call qualities are not available, and no considerably larger clone is one nucleotide away. Results and caveats for the whole study, not just this receptor: Peripheral blood alone was examined, since thyroid tissue, which constituted the primary lesion, could not be accessed. Compared with newly diagnosed patients, patients with persistent Graves' disease had lower TCR Shannon entropy and fewer highly expanded clones, which suggests clonal expansion. Only the TCR beta chain was sequenced and analyzed. Preferential use of TRBV28, TRBJ1-2 and TRBJ2-5 was observed in persistent disease, whereas TRBV20-1 and TRBJ2-1 were favored in newly diagnosed disease. More public clonotypes were shared among persistent patients (approximately 3,000) than among newly diagnosed patients (approximately 930). As a limitation, the authors acknowledged that the small sample size may reduce accuracy.

The library was built by means of multiplex PCR. Data came from an Illumina HiSeq 4000. To build TCR beta libraries, CDR3 regions were amplified by Arm-PCR using iRepertoire HTBI primers. Before sequencing, the PCR products underwent gel purification. The authors' analysis ran thus. Across samples, 62 TRBV and 13 to 15 TRBJ segments were identified and used for gene usage analysis of CDR3 amino acid clonotypes. Filtered high-quality paired reads were merged into contigs using COPE and FqMerger. BLAST was used to align contigs to IMGT TRBV, TRBD and TRBJ reference genes, and CDR3 was defined according to IMGT. Clonotypes above 0.1% frequency were classified as highly expanded clones. Repertoire diversity was measured by Shannon entropy, and V-J evenness by the Gini coefficient. Clonotypes shared by more than one individual were considered public. Starting from the raw public reads, TCRdb applied fastp trimming at Q25, assembled clones with MiXCR and retained in-frame beta chains. Rows merge per CDR3 protein into single entries with the most common DNA and genes. It is TCRdb's table, rather than the study itself, that gives the V and J calls and clone size. The sample data list 300,000 to 400,000 distinct CDR3 sequences, and roughly a sixth of these were observed just once. The ten largest clones take up roughly 29% of the sample.

This sample was shared with a second study, whose subject was T cells in Graves' hyperthyroidism and ophthalmopathy. From the second report: A patient counted as having stable Graves' hyperthyroidism if no progression to ophthalmopathy occurred over 18 months of follow-up. Hyperthyroidism patients were aged 18 to 65 years and newly diagnosed, with disease duration of less than 2 months. Any patient with an uncontrolled infection, another autoimmune disease, pregnancy or lactation was excluded. Diagnoses were based on clinical symptoms, serum thyroxine and TRAb, thyroid ultrasound and orbital computed tomography. For the first round of RT-PCR on the TCR CDR3, the HTBI primer set was used together with the Qiagen OneStep RT-PCR kit. Most expanded thyroid clonotypes (frequency above 0.001) were also detected in blood, suggesting blood repertoires may reflect thyroid immune responses. A 13 V-J signature model separated ophthalmopathy from stable hyperthyroidism, with roughly 88% sensitivity and about 81% specificity in cross-validation and 80%/75% in testing. During validation, the model predicted progression to ophthalmopathy a median of around 7 months ahead of onset, with around 65% sensitivity and roughly 72% specificity. To identify TCR V-J signatures that set the groups apart, the researchers used a discovery cohort of about a hundred patients, made up of around 42 with Graves' ophthalmopathy and about 60 with stable Graves' hyperthyroidism. Prospective prediction of ophthalmopathy was tested in an independent validation cohort of approximately 18 hyperthyroidism patients and 15 to 17 patients who later progressed to ophthalmopathy. The roughly 94 discovery patients were randomly split 7:3 into training and test sets. Thyroid tissue and blood T-cell repertoires from more than 5 Graves' hyperthyroidism patients were also compared in the study. After sampling, hyperthyroidism patients received methimazole starting at 30 mg daily, and ophthalmopathy patients received high-dose intravenous methylprednisolone. The libraries were constructed in a second round of multiplex PCR and then size-selected and purified. Sequencing of the libraries was done on an Illumina HiSeq2000 using paired-end 100 bp reads. SOAPnuke was used to process the raw data, throwing out any read that contained adapters or uncalled bases, had a mean Phred below 15, or lacked an exact constant-primer or identifier match. High-quality paired reads were merged using COPE v1.2.5, and each unique nucleotide sequence was defined as a clonotype. MiTCR v1.1 was used to align the clonotypes against IMGT TRBV, TRBD and TRBJ reference segments. The analysis was restricted to V-J combinations with a frequency above 0.0001, which together covered just over 99% of the repertoires. The TCS score was defined as the ratio of F50 (clonal expansion) to E x V (chaos), calculated using BLOSUM62-based TCRdist between CDR3 peptides within each V-J. Welch's t-statistics and random forest reduced around 510 V-J features to 10 to 15, which were used in a naive Bayes classifier (R e1071). Sample size was not statistically predetermined, and investigators were not blinded to group allocation. TCR Vbeta CDR3 sequencing of some 140 peripheral blood samples (approximately 44 ophthalmopathy, roughly 72 hyperthyroidism and approximately 17 progressor patients) is reported in the paper.

The sample was peripheral blood mononuclear cells (PBMCs), taken at new diagnosis, from a patient treated with antithyroid drugs. The sequence joins TRBV20-1 to TRBJ2-1; 10 bases in the junction line up with TRBD2. The sequence was obtained from a man aged 40-55 years with Graves disease. Donor details come from another sample of the same person, matched by shared clones. The encoded CDR3 is CSAREYRAGGHLTQFF. The DNA sequence is as follows: TGCAGTGCTAGAGAATATCGAGCGGGGGGGCATCTAACGCAGTTCTTC.